This T cell receptor beta chain appears in the sequencing data of a study of molecular identifiers for immune sequencing clone quantification. Study-level points and caveats: A single cell's spiked Jurkat TCR RNA was reportedly detectable among roughly 1 million naive cells. For effector cells, clones above 20 RNA copies held over 97% of molecules; for naive cells, under 1%. Identical TCR molecules sharing a barcode could underestimate highly expanded clone sizes.

The CDR3 contains 17 residues. From germline, CDR1 is PRHDT and CDR2 FYEKMQ (reference sequence). Researchers sorted naive CD8 T cells as cells that were CD8+CD4-CCR7+CD45RA+. TCRdb passed the PCR reads through MiXCR, listing each CDR3 protein once. The sample includes 550,000 to 750,000 distinct CDR3 sequences, around 20% seen only once; the top ten take approximately 0.9%. As to this clonotype: Its antigen is unidentified. A much larger clone differs by one base, so this may be a read error.

This chain joins TRBV13 and TRBJ2-3, with TRBD2 identical over 8 bases. The sequencing input was naive CD8+ T cells from blood, with Jurkat cell RNA spiked in. Subset in this sample: FACS-sorted CD8+CD4-CCR7+CD45RA+ naive T cells. The receptor comes from a human donor in good health. Some libraries in this study had Jurkat cell RNA spiked in. The CDR3 DNA reads as TGTGCCAGCAGCTTAGTATTAGCGGGGTCTAGCACAGATACGCGGTATTTT. It is translated as CASSLVLAGSSTDTRYF.